These 21 T cell receptor beta chains share one sample of origin, sequenced in a study of identical twins. TCRdb analysed the 5' RACE reads with MiXCR anew, one entry per CDR3 protein. The sample holds about 340,000 distinct CDR3 sequences, more than 9% seen once. This same sample was also taken into another study, of yellow fever vaccine responses in identical twins.

The sequencing input was CD8+ T cells sorted from blood. The receptors were gathered from a woman aged 18-29 years in good health.

This clonotype was seen a few times. The chain recombines TRBV4-1 with TRBJ2-1; 9 bases agree with TRBD2. Germline V gene data show CDR1 as MGHRA and CDR2 as YSYEKL. This CDR3 has 16 residues. Trimming removed 0 bases from V and 8 bases from J; junction bases left unmatched: 8. Written as DNA, the CDR3 is TGCGCCAGCAGCCAAGATAGGGGCGGGAGGGACGATGAGCAGTTCTTC. Its translation is CASSQDRGGRDDEQFF.

This clonotype was picked up a small number of times. The V and J genes are TRBV2 and TRBJ2-3, with 9 positions matching TRBD2. This CDR3 is built from 16 residues. V trimming: 6 bases; J trimming: 6 bases; junction bases outside the gene matches: 13. CDR1 is SNHLY, CDR2 FYNNEI, per germline. CDR3 DNA sequence: TGTGCCAGCAGCAGAACCGGGACTAGCCCCCCGGATACGCAGTATTTT. The encoded protein is CASSRTGTSPPDTQYF.

Concerning this clonotype: The junction does not match germline at one end; this may be a read error. This chain's CDR3 is CASSQDPPPPDRIAF. The CDR3 DNA reads TGCGCCAGCAGCCAAGATCCCCCACCGCCGGACAGGATCGCCTTC. The V gene is TRBV4-1, the J gene TRBJ1-2; TRBD1 agrees at 7 bases. Germline values: CDR1 MGHRA, CDR2 YSYEKL. The CDR3 is made up of 15 amino acids.

The J gene is TRBJ2-7, the V gene TRBV25-1, with 7 positions matching TRBD2. After removal of 6 bases from V and 7 bases from J, the junction contained 9 bases not matched to a gene. This CDR3 is built from 13 residues. CDR1 and CDR2 from the germline V gene are MGHDK and SYGVNS. CDR3 sequence reads: CASREGGSREQYF. CDR3 coding DNA: TGTGCCAGCAGGGAAGGCGGGAGTAGGGAGCAGTACTTC.

The rearrangement links TRBV12-3 or TRBV12-4 to TRBJ2-2; 9 bases agree with TRBD1. This CDR3 spans 17 amino acids. After removal of 1 base from V and 1 base from J, the junction contained 4 bases not matched to a gene. The CDR3 coding sequence is TGTGCCAGCAGTTTAGATCCGGGACAGGGGAACACCGGGGAGCTGTTTTTT. Translated, it gives CASSLDPGQGNTGELFF.

With regard to this clonotype: Mismatch with germline at one junction end may stem from a read error. The J gene is TRBJ2-7, the V gene TRBV29-1; the D is unclear. This CDR3 is built from 12 residues. Germline V CDR1 and CDR2: SQVTM, ANQGSEA. CDR3 DNA: TGCAGCGTTGAAGTAGGGTCCTACGAGCAGGACTTC. The encoded protein is CSVEVGSYEQDF.

The gene calls are TRBV20-1 and TRBJ2-5; D unresolved. Per germline, CDR1 DFQATT and CDR2 SNEGSKA (reference sequence). This CDR3 spans 10 amino acids. V was clipped by 7 bases and J by 5 bases, with 8 bases between them. This CDR3 reads CSVEAETQYF. The CDR3 bases are TGCAGTGTCGAGGCGGAGACCCAGTACTTC.

This clonotype was seen many times. CDR3 residues: CSARDLTHYNEQFF. The CDR3 DNA is TGCAGTGCTAGAGATCTGACCCACTACAATGAGCAGTTCTTC. The V and J genes are TRBV20-1 and TRBJ2-1; the D is unclear. This CDR3 comprises 14 residues. Per the germline V gene, CDR1 is DFQATT and CDR2 is SNEGSKA (reference sequence). The ends were cut back, 0 bases at V and 3 bases at J, with 9 bases in the middle.

This clonotype has more than one count but fewer than ten. The chain combines TRBV3-1 with TRBJ2-1; no reliable D call. The CDR3 is made up of 16 amino acids. Germline lookup yields CDR1 LGHDT and CDR2 YNNKEL (reference sequence). V was cut by 0 bases and J by 4 bases, with 13 bases left in between. CDR3 DNA sequence: TGTGCCAGCAGCCAAGATACTATGCGACGATACAATGAGCAGTTCTTC. Amino acid sequence: CASSQDTMRRYNEQFF.

The chain has TRBV28 and TRBJ1-2; 9 nucleotides match TRBD1. Germline loops: CDR1 MDHEN, CDR2 SYDVKM. The junction had 10 bases not matched to a gene; V was cut back by 6 bases and J by 8 bases. This CDR3 contains 14 residues. The CDR3 nucleotides read TGTGCCAGCAGCGAGGTACAGGGGGCCGGGGGCTACACCTTC. Its protein is CASSEVQGAGGYTF.

Ten or more counts support this clonotype. This chain connects TRBV11-2 to TRBJ2-3, with TRBD2 matching over 12 bases. The CDR3 is 15 residues long. The V segment lost 7 bases and the J segment 5 bases; nucleotides outside the gene matches: 7. Germline lookup yields CDR1 SGHAT and CDR2 FQNNGV. In DNA, the CDR3 is TGTGCCAGCACTTCTAGCGGGGGGGCTGAAGATACGCAGTATTTT. Translating it yields CASTSSGGAEDTQYF.

The chain joins TRBV6-6 to TRBJ2-5; TRBD2 matches 13 bases. Losses at the gene ends were 6 bases for V and 5 bases for J; bases not matched to a gene: 3. CDR3 size: 14 residues. Germline-derived CDR1 and CDR2 are MNHNY and SVGAGI (reference sequence). CDR3 nucleotide sequence: TGTGCCAGCAGCTCGACTAGCGGGAGGGAGACCCAGTACTTC. Protein sequence: CASSSTSGRETQYF.

The chain recombines TRBV2 with TRBJ2-2, with 8 bases lining up with TRBD1. In germline, CDR1 is SNHLY, CDR2 FYNNEI. With V trimmed by 6 bases and J by 3 bases, 6 bases remained unmatched. The CDR3 is 15 residues long. CDR3 loop: CASRPNRGDTGELFF. The CDR3 DNA sequence: TGTGCCAGCAGGCCCAACAGGGGGGACACCGGGGAGCTGTTTTTT.

In its sample, this clonotype was seen a few times. The chain uses TRBV4-2 and TRBJ2-5, with TRBD2 matching 11 bases. The CDR3 runs 16 residues. Looked up from germline, CDR1 is LGHNA and CDR2 is YNFKEQ. Losses at the gene ends were 1 base for V and 3 bases for J; bases not matched to a gene: 4. CDR3 sequence reads: CASSQARSGGEETQYF. The CDR3 coding sequence is TGTGCCAGCAGCCAAGCTCGTAGCGGGGGGGAAGAGACCCAGTACTTC.

This clonotype was picked up many times. The chain carries TRBV20-1 and TRBJ2-1, with D hard to call. Trimming cost V 0 bases and J 6 bases, with 15 bases left between them. Per the germline V gene, CDR1 is DFQATT and CDR2 is SNEGSKA (reference sequence). The CDR3 is 15 amino acids. The CDR3 DNA sequence: TGCAGTGCTAGAGATCGGCTCGGAGCGACCAATGAGCAGTTCTTC. It is translated as CSARDRLGATNEQFF.

This clonotype was recorded a few times. The chain couples TRBV28 to TRBJ1-1; 9 nucleotides match TRBD1. CDR3 length: 15 residues. Trimming cost V 5 bases and J 4 bases; bases outside gene matches: 8. Germline assignment: CDR1 MDHEN and CDR2 SYDVKM. In nucleotides, the CDR3 is TGTGCCAGCAGTAATCCGACAGGGGGACGCACTGAAGCTTTCTTT. Translating it yields CASSNPTGGRTEAFF.

The chain couples TRBV25-1 to TRBJ2-5; D gene unclear. Per germline, CDR1 MGHDK and CDR2 SYGVNS. The V gene lost 4 bases and the J gene lost 2 bases, with 11 bases spanning the gap. The CDR3 has 14 residues. In DNA, the CDR3 is TGTGCCAGCAGTGCCCAGACGAATCAAGAGACCCAGTACTTC. It specifies CASSAQTNQETQYF.

This clonotype was picked up a small number of times. The chain carries TRBV7-2 and TRBJ2-3, with TRBD2 matching 10 bases. The V and J ends lost 5 bases and 5 bases, in that order; junction bases with no gene match: 7. This CDR3 region has 15 residues. In germline, CDR1 is SGHTA, CDR2 FQGNSA. The CDR3 loop is CASSETSGVRDTQYF. The CDR3 nucleotides are TGTGCCAGCAGCGAAACTAGCGGGGTTAGAGATACGCAGTATTTT. The full variable domain, its missing parts supplied by reference TRBV7-2 and TRBJ2-3, is GAGVSQSPSNKVTEKGKDVELRCDPISGHTALYWYRQSLGQGLEFLIYFQGNSAPDKSGLPSDRFSAERTGGSVSTLTIQRTQQEDSAVYLCASSETSGVRDTQYFGPGTRLTVL.

The rearrangement uses TRBV2 and TRBJ2-7, with D unresolved. With 2 bases removed from V and 3 bases from J, the gap between germline ends came to 14 bases. In germline, CDR1 is SNHLY, CDR2 FYNNEI. The CDR3 is 15 amino acids. The CDR3, as DNA: TGTGCCAGCAGTGAACAGTCTTGGGCGGACTACGAGCAGTACGTC. Residues: CASSEQSWADYEQYV.

The V and J genes are TRBV9 and TRBJ2-1, with 12 bases matching TRBD2. The ends lost 3 bases at V and 9 bases at J; junction bases unmatched: 7. There are 15 residues in the CDR3. Germline V gene lookup returns CDR1 SGDLS and CDR2 YYNGEE. CDR3 loop: CASSAPSGRALEQFF. As DNA, the CDR3 is TGTGCCAGCAGCGCCCCTAGCGGGAGGGCCCTTGAGCAGTTCTTC.

The gene calls are TRBV3-1 and TRBJ1-2; TRBD1 agrees at 7 bases. From germline, CDR1 is LGHDT and CDR2 YNNKEL (reference sequence). This CDR3 region has 16 residues. V lost 4 bases to trimming and J lost 4 bases; unmatched junction nucleotides: 12. CDR3 protein: CASSPGTAPDFYGYTF. CDR3 DNA: TGTGCCAGCAGCCCGGGGACAGCGCCGGACTTCTATGGCTACACCTTC. Together with reference TRBV3-1 and TRBJ1-2, the CDR3 gives the full variable domain: DTAVSQTPKYLVTQMGNDKSIKCEQNLGHDTMYWYKQDSKKFLKIMFSYNNKELIINETVPNRFSPKSPDKAHLNLHINSLELGDSAVYFCASSPGTAPDFYGYTFGSGTRLTVV.